This T cell receptor (beta chain) was sequenced in a study of response to subunit inactivated influenza vaccine (dated by TCRdb to the late 2010s). Study-level background: The study used deep quantitative T cell receptor repertoire profiling to track responses to a trivalent subunit inactivated influenza vaccine.

The receptor library was made with RT-PCR. Sequencing instrument: Illumina HiSeq 2500. TCRdb reprocessed the public reads (quality trimming at Q25 with fastp, clone calling with MiXCR) and kept in-frame beta chains. All rows with the same CDR3 protein become a single entry with the most common DNA and genes. The sample profile shows about 620,000 distinct CDR3 sequences; 10% to 15% of them were found once. The ten largest account for 10% of the sample. General study outcomes and caveats: It was suggested by the authors that each seasonal influenza vaccination may recruit only a limited number of new T cells.

This clonotype was seen a handful of times. Its recognized antigen is unknown. No much larger clonotype is one base removed from it; base qualities were not supplied. This TCR was recovered from a man aged 50-60 years who received an inactivated influenza vaccine. Donor details come from another sample of the same person, matched by shared clones. Specimen: PBMCs from blood, collected on the day of vaccination.

This receptor carries the CDR3 CASSFGGQGEKLFF. At the DNA level, the sequence is TGTGCCAGCAGTTTTGGCGGCCAGGGGGAAAAACTGTTTTTT. The V gene is TRBV28 and the J gene is TRBJ1-4, with a weak D call of TRBD1 (6 bases match). Inclusive of the bounding cysteine and phenylalanine, the CDR3 is 14 residues long. Solely the CDR3 DNA is kept, with 42 bases framed from the first base. V loses 3 bases, J loses 8 bases, and the germline ends lie 13 bases apart. The germline V gene provides CDR1 MDHEN and CDR2 SYDVKM. Supplemented by the reference TRBV28 and TRBJ1-4 proteins around the CDR3, the complete variable domain is DVKVTQSSRYLVKRTGEKVFLECVQDMDHENMFWYRQDPGLGLRLIYFSYDVKMKEKGDIPEGYSVSREKKERFSLILESASTNQTSMYLCASSFGGQGEKLFFGSGTQLSVL.